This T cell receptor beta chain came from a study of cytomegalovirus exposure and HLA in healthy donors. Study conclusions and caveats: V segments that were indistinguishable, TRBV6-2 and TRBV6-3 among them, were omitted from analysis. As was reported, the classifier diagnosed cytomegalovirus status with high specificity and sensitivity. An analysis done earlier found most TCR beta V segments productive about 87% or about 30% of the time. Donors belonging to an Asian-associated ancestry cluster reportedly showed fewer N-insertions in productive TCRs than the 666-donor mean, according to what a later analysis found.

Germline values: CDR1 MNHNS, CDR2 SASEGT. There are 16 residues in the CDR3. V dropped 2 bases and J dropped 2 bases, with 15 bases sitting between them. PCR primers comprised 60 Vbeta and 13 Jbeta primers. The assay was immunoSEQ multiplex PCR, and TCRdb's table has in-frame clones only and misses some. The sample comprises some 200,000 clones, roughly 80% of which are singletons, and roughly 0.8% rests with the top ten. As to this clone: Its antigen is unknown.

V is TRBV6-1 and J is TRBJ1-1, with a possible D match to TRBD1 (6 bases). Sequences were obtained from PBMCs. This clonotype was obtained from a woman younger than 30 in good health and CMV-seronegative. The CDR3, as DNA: TGTGCCAGCAGTGAATATCCGGGACAACTAAACACTGAAGCTTTCTTT. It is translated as CASSEYPGQLNTEAFF.